The clone carrying this T cell receptor beta chain occurred a few times. What it recognizes is unknown. Overall study findings and caveats: Tumor-infiltrating Treg TCR alpha and beta sequences overlapped most with tumor naive CD4+ T cells, then blood naive.

After constant-region reverse-primer amplification, full-length variable regions underwent semi-nested PCR with Nested Universal Primer A. Each CDR3 protein is one row after TCRdb ran MiXCR on the 5' RACE reads. The sample carries approximately 58,000 distinct CDR3 sequences, 26% recorded once. Germline V gene sequence: CDR1 MDHEN, CDR2 SYDVKM. V was shortened by 7 bases and J by 12 bases, with 24 bases between the two germline ends. CDR3 size: 14 residues. Cells sorted as Tregs were CD4+, CD25+ and CD127-/low. The TCR sequence derives from a female donor with breast cancer. The specimen sequenced was tumor-infiltrating Tregs sorted from the breast tumor. This chain links TRBV28 with TRBJ1-2; D is possibly TRBD1 (5 bases). This chain's CDR3 is CASTGGGESLANTF. In nucleotides, the CDR3 is TGTGCCAGCACTGGTGGGGGGGAATCTCTGGCTAACACCTTC.